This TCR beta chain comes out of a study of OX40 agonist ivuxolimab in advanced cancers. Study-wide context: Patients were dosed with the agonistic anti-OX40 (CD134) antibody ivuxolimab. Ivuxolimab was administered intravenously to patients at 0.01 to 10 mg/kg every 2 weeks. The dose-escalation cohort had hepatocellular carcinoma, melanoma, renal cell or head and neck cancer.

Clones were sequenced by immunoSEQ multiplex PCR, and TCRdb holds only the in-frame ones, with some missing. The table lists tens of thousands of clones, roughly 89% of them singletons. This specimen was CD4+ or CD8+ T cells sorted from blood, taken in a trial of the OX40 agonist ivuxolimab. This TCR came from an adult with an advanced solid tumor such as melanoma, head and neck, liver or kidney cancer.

The CDR3 coding sequence is TGTGCCAGCAGCAGGGGACAGACAGATACGCAGTATTTT. Encoded protein: CASSRGQTDTQYF. This rearrangement joins TRBV11-2 to TRBJ2-3, with 7 bases that match TRBD1. Germline lookup yields CDR1 SGHAT and CDR2 FQNNGV. V gave up 5 bases and J gave up 3 bases; unmatched junction bases: 2. CDR3 length: 13 residues. Based on the CDR3 plus reference TRBV11-2 and TRBJ2-3, the full variable domain is EAGVAQSPRYKIIEKRQSVAFWCNPISGHATLYWYQQILGQGPKLLIQFQNNGVVDDSQLPKDRFSAERLKGVDSTLKIQPAKLEDSAVYLCASSRGQTDTQYFGPGTRLTVL.